This T cell receptor (beta chain) was found in a study of CD8+ T cells in alopecia areata. Study-level results: When scalp samples are sequenced, resident alphabeta T cells of normal skin are also captured.

The sequencing template was cDNA reverse transcribed from extracted RNA. Here immunoSEQ multiplex PCR was the method, and the copy in TCRdb shows in-frame clones only, minus some. The sample consists of about 14,000 clones, around 60% of them appearing once. Sorting of CD4+ cells into CD25+CD127- cells (for roughly five patients) was performed. A FACSAria was used to sort CD4+ and CD8+ T cells. These cells came from PBMCs. This clone has more than one count but fewer than ten. Its antigen is not known. Germline CDR1 reads KGHSH; CDR2 reads LQKENI. V was clipped by 4 bases and J by 5 bases; unmatched bases: 4. CDR3 size: 14 residues.

The source of this sequence is a human donor with alopecia areata. Input material: CD4+ Tregs sorted from blood. The rearrangement joins TRBV18 to TRBJ1-4, with 7 bases identical to TRBD1. This chain's CDR3 is CASSLGTANEKLFF. The CDR3 coding sequence is TGTGCCAGCTCACTAGGGACAGCAAATGAAAAACTGTTTTTT.